The source of this TCR beta chain is a study of shared clonotypes between healthy human individuals (dated by TCRdb to about 2020). For the wider study: The cohort comprised two women and a few men aged 18 to 49 years. Between about 0.85 and 9.5 billion PBMCs per donor were obtained by leukapheresis. To increase sequencing depth and limit assay-specific biases, different laboratories used diverse techniques to prepare libraries and sequence TCR repertoires. The study deeply sequenced blood TCR repertoires of about five healthy adults to estimate repertoire size and the extent of clonotype sharing between individuals. For each donor, CD4 naive and CD4 memory were each given three plates, CD8 naive was given two plates, and CD8 memory was given one plate. The paper's findings and limits, for the study overall: Pairwise subsampling indicated that sequencing depth was expected to affect the degree of clonotype sharing among donors. Sampling was restricted to blood, and TCR repertoires in tissues likely differ from the TCR repertoires found in blood. The small number of donors limited the genetic and exposure-history diversity represented. Higher generation probabilities were observed for clonotypes shared by all four sorted-subset donors than for non-shared clonotypes. Rarefaction of sorted-subset datasets indicated incomplete sequencing despite the large sequencing depth. About 5% of naive CD4, around 3.5% of naive CD8, 2.3% of memory CD4, and about 0.4% of memory CD8 clonotypes were shared across several donors. Naive subsets generally had larger estimated clonotype richness than memory subsets.

Using the deep immunoSEQ assay, TCR CDR3 regions were amplified from genomic DNA by multiplex PCR. Genomic DNA extracted from each cell subset was distributed evenly over all wells of several immunoSEQ 96-well plates, and each plate served as one replicate. For sorted subsets, each replicate PCR was loaded with 150 to 250 ng genomic DNA, equivalent to roughly 30,000 T cell genomes. Purified libraries were quantified with a Qubit 3.0 fluorometer, sized on a Bioanalyzer 2100, and re-quantified with the KAPA Library Quantification kit. Each immunoSEQ 96-well plate was sequenced on its own single-read 150-cycle Illumina NextSeq 550 flow cell. Turning to the authors' computational methods: Because only junctional sequences without quality scores were contained in the immunoSEQ output, filtering matching that applied to full-length reads could not be performed. Sequences were annotated with PyIR, a Python wrapper for IgBLAST v1.9, and V/J genes and CDR3 were assigned using IMGT germline references. Any read was removed if the V/J assignment was weak (E-value above 1e-6), the CDR3 was missing, or the read contained stop codons, out-of-frame junctions, or ambiguous translated residues. A V3J clonotype was defined by an identical inferred V gene, J gene, and CDR3 amino acid sequence. Percentage overlap between repertoires was computed as shared unique clonotypes divided by the size of the smaller repertoire. Repertoire richness was assessed with RTK rarefaction, the Chao1 estimator, and Recon v2.1 estimates of unobserved clonotypes. For all TCRbeta clonotypes obtained by the gDNA method from a few donors, generation probabilities were computed with OLGA. The clones in this table, taken by TCRdb from immuneACCESS, are in-frame only. Not every clone is retained; where verified, under half of the shortfall comes from an unresolved V gene, and the cause of the rest is unknown. Clone size and the V and J calls come from that table; the DNA yielded D and trimming. The sample table contains about 1.5 million clones; only one count was recorded for roughly 96% of them. Together, the top ten hold 1% to 1.5% of the sample.

This clone is a singleton in its sample. Its cognate antigen has yet to be identified. No much larger clone is present one base from it, and per-base qualities are unavailable. Donors were healthy HIV-negative adults with no recently reported acute infections or vaccinations. Every donor was a Caucasian adult living in Nashville, Tennessee, USA. CD4+ T cells were enriched through magnetic negative selection, after which naive cells were positively selected on CD45RA and the remaining negative fraction served as the memory subset. Blood was obtained by leukapheresis, after which PBMCs were separated by Ficoll-Histopaque density gradient centrifugation and cryopreserved in liquid nitrogen vapor phase. Analytical flow cytometry was used to check the purity and quantity of each magnetically sorted T cell population. From each sorted fraction, genomic DNA was isolated and quantified by UV absorbance on a Nanodrop 2000c.

Sequencing input: naive CD4+ T cells sorted from blood. In light of the paper, this sample's cell subset or site label describes: CD45RA+ positively selected. The source of this sequence is a man in his thirties or forties in good health.

The CDR3 protein: CASSRTRPGQGFNEQFF. The DNA reads as follows: TGCGCCAGCAGCAGAACCCGACCGGGACAGGGATTCAATGAGCAGTTCTTC. The V and J segments used are TRBV5-1 and TRBJ2-1; 9 central bases correspond to TRBD1. CDR1 and CDR2 are drawn from the germline V gene: SGHRS, YFSETQ. Relative to germline, V is missing 4 bases and J is missing 6 bases, with 14 bases of the junction outside any gene match. Inclusive of the bounding cysteine and phenylalanine, the CDR3 is 17 residues long. Left in the record is the CDR3 DNA by itself, 51 bases read in frame from the first base.